The source of this T cell receptor (beta chain) is a study of graft-versus-host responses after intestinal transplantation. As regards this clone: The target antigen is unknown.

Germline V gene lookup returns CDR1 SEHNR and CDR2 FQNEAQ (reference sequence). The length of the CDR3 is 14 residues. V lost 3 bases and J lost 4; bases outside the gene matches: 1. Findings and limits, study-wide: The study found high graft-versus-host to host-versus-graft clonal ratios in allografts of patients with graft-donor T cell macrochimerism.

Sequencing was performed with immunoSEQ multiplex PCR; in TCRdb, only in-frame clones are kept and a portion is missing. Among about 64,000 clones, 90% to 95% were seen once, and the ten largest hold less than 2%. The sequenced sample was unstimulated CD8+ T cells sorted from spleen or lymph node cells, obtained before transplant. The chain combines TRBV7-9 with TRBJ2-1, with TRBD2 identical over 9 bases. This sequence originates from a human donor who was the organ donor for an intestinal transplant. Here the CDR3 DNA reads TGTGCCAGCAGCTTTAGCGGGAGTTACAATGAGCAGTTCTTC. Translating gives CASSFSGSYNEQFF.